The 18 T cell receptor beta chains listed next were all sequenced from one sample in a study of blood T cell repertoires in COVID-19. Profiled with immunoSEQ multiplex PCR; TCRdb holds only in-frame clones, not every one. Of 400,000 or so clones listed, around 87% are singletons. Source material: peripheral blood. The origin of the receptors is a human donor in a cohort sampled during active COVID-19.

The CDR3 loop reads CATAESTYTEAFF. CDR3 DNA: TGTGCCACCGCGGAAAGTACCTACACTGAAGCTTTCTTT. The genes are TRBV28 and TRBJ1-1, with no clear D. V was trimmed by 10 bases and J by 3 bases, leaving 15 bases between them. CDR3 length: 13 residues. In germline, CDR1 is MDHEN, CDR2 SYDVKM.

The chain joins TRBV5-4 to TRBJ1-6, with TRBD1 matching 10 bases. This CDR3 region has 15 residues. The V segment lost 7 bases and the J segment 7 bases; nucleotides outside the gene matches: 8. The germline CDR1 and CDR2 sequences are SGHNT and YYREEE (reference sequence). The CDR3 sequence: CASAAGQGLNSPLHF. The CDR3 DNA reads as TGTGCCAGCGCGGCGGGACAGGGGTTGAATTCACCCCTCCACTTT.

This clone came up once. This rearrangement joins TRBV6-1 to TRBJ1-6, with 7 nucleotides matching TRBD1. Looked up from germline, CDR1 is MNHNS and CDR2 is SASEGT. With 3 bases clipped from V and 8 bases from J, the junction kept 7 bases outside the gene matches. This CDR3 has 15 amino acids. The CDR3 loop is CASSDRGGRDSPLHF. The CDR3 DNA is TGTGCCAGCAGTGACCGAGGGGGCAGGGATTCACCCCTCCACTTT.

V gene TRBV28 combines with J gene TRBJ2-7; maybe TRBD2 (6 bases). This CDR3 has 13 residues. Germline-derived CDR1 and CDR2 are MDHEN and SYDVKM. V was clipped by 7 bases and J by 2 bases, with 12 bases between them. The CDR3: CASTHRGTYEQYF. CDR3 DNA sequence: TGTGCCAGCACCCATCGGGGGACCTACGAGCAGTACTTC.

The CDR3 sequence is CASSGMGQGGGIGTEAFF. In DNA, the CDR3 is TGTGCCAGCAGCGGTATGGGGCAGGGAGGTGGAATTGGTACTGAAGCTTTCTTT. The chain has TRBV25-1 and TRBJ1-1, with D possibly being TRBD1 (5 bases). CDR1 is MGHDK and CDR2 is SYGVNS in the germline V gene. This CDR3 is 18 amino acids long. The V and J ends lost 6 bases and 5 bases respectively, with 28 bases between them.

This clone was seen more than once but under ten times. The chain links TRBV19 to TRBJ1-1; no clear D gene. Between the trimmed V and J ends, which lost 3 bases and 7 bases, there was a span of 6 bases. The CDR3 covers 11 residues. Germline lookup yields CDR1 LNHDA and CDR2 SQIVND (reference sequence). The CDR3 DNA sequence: TGTGCCAGTAGTATCCGGGTTGAAGCTTTCTTT. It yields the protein CASSIRVEAFF.

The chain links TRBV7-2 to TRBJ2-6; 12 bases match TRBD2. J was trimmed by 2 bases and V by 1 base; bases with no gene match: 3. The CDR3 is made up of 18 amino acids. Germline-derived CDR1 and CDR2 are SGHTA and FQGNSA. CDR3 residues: CASSLVPSGGAGANVLTF. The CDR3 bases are TGTGCCAGCAGCTTAGTTCCTAGCGGGGGGGCTGGGGCCAACGTCCTGACTTTC.

The CDR3 reads CASSQDRVGEAGELFF. The CDR3 DNA is TGTGCCAGCAGCCAAGATCGGGTAGGGGAGGCCGGGGAGCTGTTTTTT. This rearrangement joins TRBV3-1 (or the pseudogene TRBV3-2) to TRBJ2-2, with D perhaps matching TRBD2 (6 bases). The CDR3 consists of 16 residues. V was shortened by 0 bases and J by 6 bases, with 14 bases between the two germline ends. Germline assignment: CDR1 LGHDT and CDR2 YNNKEL (reference sequence).

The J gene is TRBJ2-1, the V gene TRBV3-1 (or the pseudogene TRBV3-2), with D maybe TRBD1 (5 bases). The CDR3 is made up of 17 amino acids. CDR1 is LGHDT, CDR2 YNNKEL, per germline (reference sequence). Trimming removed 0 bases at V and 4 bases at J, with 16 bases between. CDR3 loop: CASSQDRGRALYNEQFF. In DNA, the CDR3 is TGTGCCAGCAGCCAAGATAGGGGCCGGGCCCTATACAATGAGCAGTTCTTC.

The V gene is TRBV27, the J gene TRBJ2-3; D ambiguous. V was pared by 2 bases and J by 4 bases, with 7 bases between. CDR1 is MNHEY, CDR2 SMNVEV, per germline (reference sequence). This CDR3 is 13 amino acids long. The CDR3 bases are TGTGCCAGCAGTTTACCCCTCGCAGATACGCAGTATTTT. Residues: CASSLPLADTQYF.

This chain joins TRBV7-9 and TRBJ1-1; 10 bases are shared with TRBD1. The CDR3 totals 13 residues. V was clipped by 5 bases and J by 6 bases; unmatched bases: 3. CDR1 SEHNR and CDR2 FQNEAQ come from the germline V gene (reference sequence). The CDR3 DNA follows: TGTGCCAGCAGCCGACAGGGGGCATCTGAAGCTTTCTTT. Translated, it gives CASSRQGASEAFF.

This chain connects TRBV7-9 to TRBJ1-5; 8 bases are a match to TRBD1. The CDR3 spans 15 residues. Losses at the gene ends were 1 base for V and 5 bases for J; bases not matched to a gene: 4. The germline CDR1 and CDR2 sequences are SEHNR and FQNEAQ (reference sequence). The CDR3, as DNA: TGTGCCAGCAGCTTAGGGACAGGGTGGGATCAGCCCCAGCATTTT. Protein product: CASSLGTGWDQPQHF.

The CDR3 DNA follows: TGTGCCAGCAGCTCCCGCCGGACAGGGGGCTACAATGAGCAGTTCTTC. This sequence encodes CASSSRRTGGYNEQFF. The chain uses TRBV7-9 and TRBJ2-1, with 10 bases aligning to TRBD1. Germline CDR1 is SEHNR and CDR2 is FQNEAQ (reference sequence). The CDR3 contains 16 residues. The V segment lost 4 bases and the J segment 3 bases; nucleotides outside the gene matches: 6. Together with reference TRBV7-9 and TRBJ2-1, the CDR3 gives the full variable domain: DTGVSQNPRHKITKRGQNVTFRCDPISEHNRLYWYRQTLGQGPEFLTYFQNEAQLEKSRLLSDRFSAERPKGSFSTLEIQRTEQGDSAMYLCASSSRRTGGYNEQFFGPGTRLTVL.

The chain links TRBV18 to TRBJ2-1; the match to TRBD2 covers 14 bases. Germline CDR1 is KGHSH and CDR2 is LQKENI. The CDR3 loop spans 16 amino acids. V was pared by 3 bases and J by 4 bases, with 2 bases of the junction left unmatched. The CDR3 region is CASSPRLAGGYNEQFF. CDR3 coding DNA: TGTGCCAGCTCACCTCGACTAGCGGGAGGGTACAATGAGCAGTTCTTC.

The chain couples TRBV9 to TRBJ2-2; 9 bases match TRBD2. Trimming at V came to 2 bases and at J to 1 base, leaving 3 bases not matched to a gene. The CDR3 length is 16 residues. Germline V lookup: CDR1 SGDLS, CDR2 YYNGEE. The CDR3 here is CASSVISGRNTGELFF. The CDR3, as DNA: TGTGCCAGCAGCGTGATTAGCGGGAGGAACACCGGGGAGCTGTTTTTT.

The CDR3 DNA reads as TGCGCCAGCAGCCGCGCAGGGCTCGTACTCTCTGGAAACACCATATATTTT. Its translation: CASSRAGLVLSGNTIYF. The J gene is TRBJ1-3, the V gene TRBV4-1; D might be TRBD1 (5 bases). The V gene lost 4 bases and the J gene lost 0 bases, with 16 bases spanning the gap. CDR1 MGHRA and CDR2 YSYEKL come from the germline V gene. CDR3 size: 17 residues.

The CDR3 is CASSLASGADTQYF. The CDR3 DNA sequence: TGTGCCAGCAGCTTAGCTAGCGGGGCAGATACGCAGTATTTT. The chain is built from TRBV13 and TRBJ2-3; 9 nucleotides line up with TRBD2. V was clipped by 1 base and J by 4 bases; unmatched bases: 0. The CDR3 has 14 residues. Germline values: CDR1 PRHDT, CDR2 FYEKMQ (reference sequence).

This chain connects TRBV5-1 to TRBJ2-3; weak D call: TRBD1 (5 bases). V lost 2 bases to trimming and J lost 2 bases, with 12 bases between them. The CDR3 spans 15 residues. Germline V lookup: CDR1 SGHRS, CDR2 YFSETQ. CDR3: CASSLTDRNTDTQYF. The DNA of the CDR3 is TGCGCCAGCAGCTTAACAGACAGAAACACAGATACGCAGTATTTT.